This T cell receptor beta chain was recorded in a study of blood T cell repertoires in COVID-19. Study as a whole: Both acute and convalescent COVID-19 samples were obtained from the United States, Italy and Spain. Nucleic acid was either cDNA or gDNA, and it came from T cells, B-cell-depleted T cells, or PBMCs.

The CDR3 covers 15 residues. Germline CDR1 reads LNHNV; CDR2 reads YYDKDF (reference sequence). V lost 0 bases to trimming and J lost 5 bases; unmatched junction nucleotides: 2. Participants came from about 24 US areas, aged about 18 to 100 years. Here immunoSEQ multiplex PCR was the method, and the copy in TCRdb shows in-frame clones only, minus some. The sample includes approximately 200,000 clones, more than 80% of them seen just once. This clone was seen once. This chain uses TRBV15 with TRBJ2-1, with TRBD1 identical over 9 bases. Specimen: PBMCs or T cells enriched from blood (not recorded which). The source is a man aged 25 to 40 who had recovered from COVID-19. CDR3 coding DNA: TGTGCCACCAGCAGAGATCGACAGGGGGACAATGAGCAGTTCTTC. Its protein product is CATSRDRQGDNEQFF.